A selection of T cell receptor beta chains follows, all from one sample in a study of blood T cell repertoires in COVID-19. Clones were sequenced by immunoSEQ multiplex PCR, and TCRdb holds only the in-frame ones, with some missing. The profile covers about 210,000 clones, with 88% appearing a single time and roughly 0.69% taken by the ten largest. The specimen sequenced was peripheral blood. Every receptor here comes from a man in his forties with acute or convalescent COVID-19. The conserved cysteine and the conserved F or W are not part of the CDR3 here.

j_gene: TRBJ2-1
v_gene: TRBV7-2
CDR3aa: ASSPTVYNEQF

j_gene: TRBJ2-1
v_gene: TRBV6-5
CDR3aa: ASSYWGLDNEQF

j_gene: TRBJ2-5
v_gene: TRBV24-1
CDR3aa: ATSDPTFAETQY

j_gene: TRBJ2-2
v_gene: TRBV3-1/TRBV3-2
CDR3aa: ASSQEWQGSTGELF

j_gene: TRBJ2-1
v_gene: TRBV5-5
CDR3aa: ASSLEGPSYNEQF

j_gene: TRBJ2-7
v_gene: TRBV6-4
CDR3aa: ASSDPDRADNEQY

j_gene: TRBJ1-2
v_gene: TRBV3-1/TRBV3-2
CDR3aa: ASSQGAGRGTGYT

j_gene: TRBJ2-1
v_gene: TRBV10-2
CDR3aa: ASEGGSSYNEQF

j_gene: TRBJ2-1
v_gene: TRBV2
CDR3aa: ASSERLAGNEQF

j_gene: TRBJ2-1
v_gene: TRBV9
CDR3aa: ASSVGLAGGVYNEQF

j_gene: TRBJ2-7
v_gene: TRBV6-6
CDR3aa: ASTSATGGYEQY

j_gene: TRBJ2-1
v_gene: TRBV5-1
CDR3aa: ASTDTNYNEQF

j_gene: TRBJ2-7
v_gene: TRBV29-1
CDR3aa: SVEGDRGLREQY

j_gene: TRBJ2-1
v_gene: TRBV3-1/TRBV3-2
CDR3aa: ASSQVLAGTNEQF

j_gene: TRBJ2-3
v_gene: TRBV7-9
CDR3aa: ASSAGQGTDTQY

j_gene: TRBJ2-5
v_gene: TRBV7-2
CDR3aa: ASSNQGARHETQY

j_gene: TRBJ2-3
v_gene: TRBV7-8
CDR3aa: ASSRAPAGTDTQY